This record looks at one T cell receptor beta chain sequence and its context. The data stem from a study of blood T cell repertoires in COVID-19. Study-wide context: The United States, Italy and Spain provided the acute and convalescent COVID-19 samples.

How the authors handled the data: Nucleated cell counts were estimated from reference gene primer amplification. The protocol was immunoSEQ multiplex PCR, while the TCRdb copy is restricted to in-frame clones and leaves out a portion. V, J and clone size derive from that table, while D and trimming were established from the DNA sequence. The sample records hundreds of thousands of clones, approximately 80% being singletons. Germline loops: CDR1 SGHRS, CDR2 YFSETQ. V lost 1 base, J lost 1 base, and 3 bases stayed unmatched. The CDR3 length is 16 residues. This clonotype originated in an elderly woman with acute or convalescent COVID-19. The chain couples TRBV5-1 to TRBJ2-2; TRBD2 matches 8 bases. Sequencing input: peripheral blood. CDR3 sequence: CASSLNLAGNTGELFF. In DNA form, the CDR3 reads TGCGCCAGCAGCTTGAATCTAGCGGGGAACACCGGGGAGCTGTTTTTT.